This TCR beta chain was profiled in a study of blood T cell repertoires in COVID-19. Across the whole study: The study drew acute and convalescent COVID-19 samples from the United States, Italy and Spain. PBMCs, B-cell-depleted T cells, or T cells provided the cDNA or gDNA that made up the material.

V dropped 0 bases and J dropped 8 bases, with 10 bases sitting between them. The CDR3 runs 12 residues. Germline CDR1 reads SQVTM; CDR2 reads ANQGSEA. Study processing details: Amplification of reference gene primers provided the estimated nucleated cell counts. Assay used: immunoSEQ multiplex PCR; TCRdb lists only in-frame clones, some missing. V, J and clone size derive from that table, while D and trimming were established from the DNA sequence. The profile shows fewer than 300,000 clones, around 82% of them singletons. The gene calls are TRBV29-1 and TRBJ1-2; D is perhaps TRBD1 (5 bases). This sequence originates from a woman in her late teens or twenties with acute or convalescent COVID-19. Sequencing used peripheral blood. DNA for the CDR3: TGCAGCGTTGAAGAGCAGGGTGTGGGCTACACCTTC. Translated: CSVEEQGVGYTF. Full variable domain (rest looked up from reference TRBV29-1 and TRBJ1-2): SAVISQKPSRDICQRGTSLTIQCQVDSQVTMMFWYRQQPGQSLTLIATANQGSEATYESGFVIDKFPISRPNLTFSTLTVSNMSPEDSSIYLCSVEEQGVGYTFGSGTRLTVV.